These T cell receptor beta chains were read from a single sample in a study of blood T cell repertoires in COVID-19. The protocol was immunoSEQ multiplex PCR, while the TCRdb copy is restricted to in-frame clones and leaves out a portion. Of over 250,000 clones in the sample, about 86% were seen once. What was sequenced was peripheral blood. All receptors derive from an older woman with COVID-19, enrolled during active disease. The CDR3 runs from the conserved cysteine through the conserved F or W. The D gene is left open where the match is weak. Clone size is shown for a subset of rows, as once, few, many or a class of expanded clone.

TRBV6-5	12	TRBJ2-3	-	TRBD1	TGTGCCAGCCGGGACAGCGCAGATACGCAGTATTTT	CASRDSADTQYF
TRBV11-3	13	TRBJ2-3	-	TRBD2	TGTGCCAACCAATTTGGACTAGCTGATACGCAGTATTTT	CANQFGLADTQYF
TRBV30	12	TRBJ2-5	-	-	TGTGCCTGGGGGGTCAGTGGAGAGACCCAGTACTTC	CAWGVSGETQYF
TRBV11-3	13	TRBJ2-5	-	-	TGTGCCAGCAGCCCAACAGGGTTTGGGACCCAGTACTTC	CASSPTGFGTQYF
TRBV5-1	16	TRBJ1-4	-	-	TGCGCCAGCAGCTTGGGACATCCCCGTGCAAATGAAAAACTGTTTTTT	CASSLGHPRANEKLFF
TRBV18	17	TRBJ2-7	-	TRBD2	TGTGCCAGCTCACCACTAGCAGGGACTAGCGGTTCCTACGAGCAGTACTTC	CASSPLAGTSGSYEQYF
TRBV24-1	16	TRBJ2-1	-	TRBD1	TGTGCCACCAGTGATTTGAGCCATGACAGGGGCAATGAGCAGTTCTTC	CATSDLSHDRGNEQFF
TRBV5-5	15	TRBJ2-3	-	TRBD2	TGTGCCAGCAGCTTCGGACTAGCAAGGGAAGATACGCAGTATTTT	CASSFGLAREDTQYF
TRBV14	17	TRBJ1-5	-	TRBD1	TGTGCCAGCAGCCGGGACAGGGGGCTTAGGGGCAATCAGCCCCAGCATTTT	CASSRDRGLRGNQPQHF
TRBV7-2	13	TRBJ1-1	-	-	TGTGCCAGCAGCTTAAACACCTACACTGAAGCTTTCTTT	CASSLNTYTEAFF
TRBV11-1	16	TRBJ2-3	-	TRBD1	TGTGCCAGCAGCTGGGCCCAGGGGGCGCTGGGAGATACGCAGTATTTT	CASSWAQGALGDTQYF
TRBV30	14	TRBJ2-3	-	-	TGTGCCTGGAGCGCCGCGGCGGGCACAGATACGCAGTATTTT	CAWSAAAGTDTQYF
TRBV7-2	13	TRBJ2-1	-	-	TGTGCCAGCAGCCGACAGGTAGTCAATGAGCAGTTCTTC	CASSRQVVNEQFF
TRBV11-2	18	TRBJ1-5	once	TRBD1	TGTGCCAGCAGCTTCCTAGGACAGGGGAAGAGTAGCAATCAGCCCCAGCATTTT	CASSFLGQGKSSNQPQHF
TRBV4-2	16	TRBJ1-2	once	TRBD1	TGTGCCAGCAGCCAAGATGTAGGACAGGCGAACTATGGCTACACCTTC	CASSQDVGQANYGYTF
TRBV12-3/TRBV12-4	12	TRBJ2-3	-	-	TGTGCCAGCAGTTTTAGGGGGGATACGCAGTATTTT	CASSFRGDTQYF
TRBV13	14	TRBJ2-5	-	-	TGTGCCAGCAGCCTAGGGCCCCCCGGGGAGACCCAGTACTTC	CASSLGPPGETQYF
TRBV6-5	14	TRBJ1-2	few	-	TGTGCCAGCAGTTTGTCTGGCCCTAACTATGGCTACACCTTC	CASSLSGPNYGYTF
TRBV7-2	13	TRBJ2-1	-	-	TGTGCCAGCAGCTACGACACCTACAATGAGCAGTTCTTC	CASSYDTYNEQFF
TRBV6-1	15	TRBJ1-1	-	TRBD1	TGTGCCAGCAGTGAAGCGGGACAGGGCAGAACTGAAGCTTTCTTT	CASSEAGQGRTEAFF
TRBV5-8	12	TRBJ1-1	-	-	TGTGCCGGTGGGGGGGAGAACACTGAAGCTTTCTTT	CAGGGENTEAFF
TRBV4-3	15	TRBJ2-7	-	-	TGCGCCAGCAGCCCGGGAATAGGGCTCTCCTACGAGCAGTACTTC	CASSPGIGLSYEQYF
TRBV30	14	TRBJ1-2	-	TRBD1	TGTGCCTTCCCGGACAGGGGGCTGAGGTATGGCTACACCTTC	CAFPDRGLRYGYTF
TRBV5-4	15	TRBJ1-2	-	TRBD1	TGTGCCAGCAGCTTGGGAGGGACAGGCCCTAAAGGCTACACCTTC	CASSLGGTGPKGYTF
TRBV5-1	15	TRBJ1-2	-	-	TGCGCCAGCAGCGCCGGTGGGGGCATAAACTATGGCTACACCTTC	CASSAGGGINYGYTF
TRBV4-1	14	TRBJ2-1	-	-	TGCGCCAGCAGCCCCCAGGGGGGTTGGAATGAGCAGTTCTTC	CASSPQGGWNEQFF
TRBV27	15	TRBJ2-7	-	-	TGTGCCAGCAGTTTGGAGAGAACAACAACCTACGAGCAGTACTTC	CASSLERTTTYEQYF
TRBV6-5	13	TRBJ1-2	-	TRBD1	TGTGCCAGCAGGACCGGGACAGGGATCGGCTACACCTTC	CASRTGTGIGYTF
TRBV10-1	13	TRBJ1-1	few	TRBD1	TGCGCCAGCAGCGGGACAGCGGAAACTGAAGCTTTCTTT	CASSGTAETEAFF
TRBV12-5	12	TRBJ2-7	-	-	TGTGCTAGTGGAACGAGCTCCTACGAGCAGTACTTC	CASGTSSYEQYF
TRBV28	15	TRBJ1-4	-	-	TGTGCCAGCAGTTTTGTCACGGGGTGGGGTGAAAAACTGTTTTTT	CASSFVTGWGEKLFF
TRBV27	13	TRBJ1-2	-	TRBD1	TGTGCCAGCAGTTTAGACAGGGACTATGGCTACACCTTC	CASSLDRDYGYTF
TRBV5-1	14	TRBJ2-5	-	-	TGCGCCAGCAGCTTGCAGGGGGGACAAGAGACCCAGTACTTC	CASSLQGGQETQYF
TRBV15	13	TRBJ2-3	-	-	TGTGCCACCAGCAGAGATCCGGCAGATACGCAGTATTTT	CATSRDPADTQYF
TRBV4-1	11	TRBJ1-1	-	-	TGCGCCAGCAGCCATATTAATGAAGCTTTCTTT	CASSHINEAFF
TRBV11-2	15	TRBJ1-1	-	TRBD1	TGTGCCAGCAGCTTTGGCCCAGGGGGTGGGACTGAAGCTTTCTTT	CASSFGPGGGTEAFF
TRBV7-7	17	TRBJ2-3	-	-	TGTGCCAGCAGCAGGCAACCCCCGGGGGGCATCACAGATACGCAGTATTTT	CASSRQPPGGITDTQYF
TRBV6-6	14	TRBJ2-7	-	TRBD2	TGTGCCAGCAGTACTAGCGGGGGCTCCTACGAGCAGTACTTC	CASSTSGGSYEQYF
TRBV2	13	TRBJ2-2	-	-	TGTGCCAGCGGGACTTCCAACACCGGGGAGCTGTTTTTT	CASGTSNTGELFF
TRBV13	14	TRBJ2-3	-	-	TGTGCCAGCAGCCCGCTGCGGGGTGCGGGTGTGCAGTATTTT	CASSPLRGAGVQYF
TRBV5-6	15	TRBJ1-5	-	TRBD1	TGTGCCAGCAGCCTGGCGGGACAGCCGTATCAGCCCCAGCATTTT	CASSLAGQPYQPQHF
TRBV13	15	TRBJ2-7	-	TRBD2	TGTGCCAGCAGCCCCGGGACTAGCGGAACCTACGAGCAGTACTTC	CASSPGTSGTYEQYF
TRBV27	14	TRBJ1-5	-	-	TGTGCCAGCAGTTTAGCGGGGGTAAATCAGCCCCAGCATTTT	CASSLAGVNQPQHF
TRBV5-1	16	TRBJ1-5	-	-	TGCGCCAGCAGCTTGGGCCCCATAGGAGGCAATCAGCCCCAGCATTTT	CASSLGPIGGNQPQHF
TRBV4-2	14	TRBJ1-1	-	-	TGTGCCAGCAGCTCGAGGGGGATGAACACTGAAGCTTTCTTT	CASSSRGMNTEAFF
TRBV14	13	TRBJ2-3	-	-	TGTGCCAGCAGTCAGGGCAGAAGGGATACGCAGTATTTT	CASSQGRRDTQYF
TRBV11-1	13	TRBJ1-2	few	-	TGTGCCAGCCGCCCCCGGACAGCGGCGGTCTACACCTTC	CASRPRTAAVYTF
TRBV6-5	11	TRBJ2-3	-	TRBD2	TGTGCCAGCTATGGCGGGGGGACGCAGTATTTT	CASYGGGTQYF
TRBV12-3/TRBV12-4	13	TRBJ1-2	-	-	TGTGCCAGCAGTTTAGGGGAGGGCTATGGCTACACCTTC	CASSLGEGYGYTF
TRBV19	14	TRBJ1-3	-	TRBD1	TGTGCCAGTCGGACGGACAGGGGCGGAAACACCATATATTTT	CASRTDRGGNTIYF
TRBV30	14	TRBJ2-3	-	-	TGTGCCTGGAGTAAACAGGGTGGCACAGATACGCAGTATTTT	CAWSKQGGTDTQYF
TRBV10-3	13	TRBJ1-1	-	TRBD1	TGTGCCATCAGGCTAGGGGGCAACACTGAAGCTTTCTTT	CAIRLGGNTEAFF
TRBV2	14	TRBJ1-1	few	-	TGTGCCAGCAGTCCCGACACGTTGAACACTGAAGCTTTCTTT	CASSPDTLNTEAFF
TRBV19	15	TRBJ1-3	-	-	TGTGCCAGTTGCGGGACTCCCGGCTCTGGAAACACCATATATTTT	CASCGTPGSGNTIYF